This T cell receptor (beta chain) was retrieved from a study of T cell repertoires in cytomegalovirus infection. The overall study: Indications came from public TCR beta signatures; they pointed to CMV infection and to a matching HLA type. Study-wide results and limits: HLA-C-restricted TCR beta clonotypes specific for CMV led the ex vivo response.

This clonotype was picked up many times. Its antigen is undetermined. TCRdb independently ran MiXCR on the reads; one entry per CDR3 protein. This table holds approximately 490,000 distinct CDR3 sequences, around 11% found once. Per germline, CDR1 KGHSH and CDR2 LQKENI. The V segment lost 3 bases and the J segment 3 bases; nucleotides outside the gene matches: 8. CDR3 length equals 16 residues. The V call is TRBV18, the J call TRBJ2-3, with 8 nucleotides matching TRBD2. The specimen sequenced was PBMCs. The sequence was collected from a human donor in good health (CMV status not recorded). Some clones in this sample may be carry-over from other donors' samples. CDR3 coding DNA: TGTGCCAGCTCACCGAGGACTAGCCAGGGTACAGATACGCAGTATTTT. It encodes CASSPRTSQGTDTQYF.